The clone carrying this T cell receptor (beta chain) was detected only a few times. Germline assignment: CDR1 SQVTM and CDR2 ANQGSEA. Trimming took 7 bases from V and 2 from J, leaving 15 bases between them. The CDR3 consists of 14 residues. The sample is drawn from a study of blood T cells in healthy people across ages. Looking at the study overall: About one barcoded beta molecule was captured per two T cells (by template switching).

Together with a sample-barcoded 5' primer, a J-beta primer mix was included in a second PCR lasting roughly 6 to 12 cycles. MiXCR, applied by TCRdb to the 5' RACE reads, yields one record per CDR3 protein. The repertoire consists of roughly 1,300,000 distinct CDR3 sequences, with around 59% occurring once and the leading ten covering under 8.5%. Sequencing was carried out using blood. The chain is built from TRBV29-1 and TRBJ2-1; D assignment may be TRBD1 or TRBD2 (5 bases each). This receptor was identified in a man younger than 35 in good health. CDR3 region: CSGSGTATYNEQFF. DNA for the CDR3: TGCAGCGGATCCGGGACGGCGACCTACAATGAGCAGTTCTTC.